This TCR beta chain was observed in a study of shared clonotypes between healthy human individuals. Broader study findings: An effect of sequencing depth on clonotype sharing among donors was expected.

This clone came up a few times. The antigen is unknown. Original analysis: Filtering was not the same, since immunoSEQ gave junction-only sequences without quality scores. The data were produced by immunoSEQ multiplex PCR, yet TCRdb's version contains in-frame clones alone and is incomplete. That table is the source of V, J and clone size, and D and trimming were worked out from the DNA. The table shows 980,000 or so clones, with more than 75% occurring only once. Germline CDR1 and CDR2: SGHDT and YYEEEE. Germline trimming cut 0 bases from V and 14 bases from J; bases unmatched to any gene: 6. CDR3 length equals 14 residues.

The specimen was memory CD4+ T cells sorted from blood. Subset described: CD45RA-negative fraction. This TCR derives from a man between 18 and 35 years old in good health. The rearrangement links TRBV5-6 to TRBJ1-6, with TRBD1 identical over 9 bases. The CDR3 spells CASSLVGQGMALHF. The CDR3 DNA reads TGTGCCAGCAGCTTGGTGGGACAGGGAATGGCCCTCCACTTT.